This T cell receptor (beta chain) was sequenced during a study of Graves' ophthalmopathy and Graves' hyperthyroidism. Fresh peripheral blood, 8.5 to 10 ml, was the PBMC source. As the template, RNA transcripts were used to amplify TCR beta CDR3 regions. Investigators did first-round RT-PCR with HTBI primers, then second-round multiplex PCR. TCRdb reanalysed the multiplex PCR reads using MiXCR and keeps one entry per CDR3 protein. There are hundreds of thousands of distinct CDR3 sequences in the sample; under 25% occur only once, and more than 2.5% lies in the top ten. Trimming shortened V by 5 bases and J by 7 bases, and 18 bases separated the two germline ends. The CDR3 contains 14 residues. This clonotype was counted ten times or more.

The sample taken for sequencing was peripheral blood. The clonotype was recovered from a woman aged 18-29 years with stable Graves' hyperthyroidism. V and J are TRBV12-3 or TRBV12-4 and TRBJ2-7, with D perhaps matching TRBD1 or TRBD2 (5 bases each). The CDR3 DNA reads as TGTGCCAGCAGTAAACCGGGACCGCGGCGAGAGCAGTACTTC. Translating gives CASSKPGPRREQYF.